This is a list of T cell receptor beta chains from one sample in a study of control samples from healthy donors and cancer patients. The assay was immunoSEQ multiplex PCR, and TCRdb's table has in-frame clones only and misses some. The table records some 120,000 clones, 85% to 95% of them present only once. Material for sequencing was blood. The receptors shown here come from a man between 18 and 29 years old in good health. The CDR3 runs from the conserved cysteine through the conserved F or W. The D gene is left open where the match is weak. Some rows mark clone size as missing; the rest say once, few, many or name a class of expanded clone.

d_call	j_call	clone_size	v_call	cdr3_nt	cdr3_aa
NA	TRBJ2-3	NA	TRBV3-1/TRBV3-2	TGTGCCAGCAGCCAAGTTGCGCTGGGAACCTCAGATACGCAGTATTTT	CASSQVALGTSDTQYF
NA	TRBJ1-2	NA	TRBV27	TGTGCCAGCAGTCCCGGAGGGGGTGCGAAAAAAACCTTC	CASSPGGGAKKTF
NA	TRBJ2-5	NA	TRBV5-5	TGTGCCAGCAGCTTGCTGGAGACCCAGTACTTC	CASSLLETQYF
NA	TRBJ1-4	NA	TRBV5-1	TGCGCCAGCAGCTTGGGATCTCAGGGGAGAACTAATGAAAAACTGTTTTTT	CASSLGSQGRTNEKLFF
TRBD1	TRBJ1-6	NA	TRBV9	TGTGCCAGCAGCGCCGGACAGGTCAATTCACCCCTCCACTTT	CASSAGQVNSPLHF
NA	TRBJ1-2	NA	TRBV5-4	TGTGCCAGCAGCATGAATCGGGACTATGGCTACACCTTC	CASSMNRDYGYTF
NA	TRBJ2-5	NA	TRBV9	TGTGCCAGCAGCGTAGGAGCGCGGGGGCCAGAGACCCAGTACTTC	CASSVGARGPETQYF
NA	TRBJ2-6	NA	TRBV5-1	TGCGCCAGCAGCGGGGTCCAGGGCACTAGGGCCAACGTCCTGACTTTC	CASSGVQGTRANVLTF
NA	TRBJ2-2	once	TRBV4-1	TGCGCCAGCAGCCAGGAGACGGGAGCTACCGGGGAGCTGTTTTTT	CASSQETGATGELFF
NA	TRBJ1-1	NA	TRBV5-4	TGTGCCAGCAGCTTGTACAGGAACACTGAAGCTTTCTTT	CASSLYRNTEAFF
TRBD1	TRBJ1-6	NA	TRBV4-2	TGTGCCAGCAACCCTACCGCCCGACAGGGAACGAATTCACCCCTCCACTTT	CASNPTARQGTNSPLHF
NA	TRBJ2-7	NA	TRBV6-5	TGTGCCAGCAGCCAATTCGACGAGCAGTACTTC	CASSQFDEQYF
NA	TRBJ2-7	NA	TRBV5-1	TGCGCCAGCAGGACAGCGTCCACCTACGAGCAGTACTTC	CASRTASTYEQYF
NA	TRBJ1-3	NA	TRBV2	TGTGCCAGCAGTGAAGGGCAGGCTTCTTCTACCATATATTTT	CASSEGQASSTIYF
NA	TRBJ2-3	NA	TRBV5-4	TGTGCCAGCAGCTTAGCAGATACGCAGTATTTT	CASSLADTQYF
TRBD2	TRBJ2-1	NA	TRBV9	TGTGCCAGCAGCGGAGGGACTAGCGGGGGCACCTACAATGAGCAGTTCTTC	CASSGGTSGGTYNEQFF
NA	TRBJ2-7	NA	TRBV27	TGTGCCAGCAGTTTAGGGGCAGGGACCTACGAGCAGTACTTC	CASSLGAGTYEQYF
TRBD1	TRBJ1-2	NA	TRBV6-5	TGTGCCAGCAGTAACCCAGGGGGAAGCTATGGCTACACCTTC	CASSNPGGSYGYTF
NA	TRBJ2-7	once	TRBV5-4	TGTGCCAGCAGCTTGAACGATAACTACGAGCAGTACTTC	CASSLNDNYEQYF
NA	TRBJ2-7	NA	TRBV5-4	TGTGCCAGCAGCTTGGTGGGACACTCCTACGAGCAGTACTTC	CASSLVGHSYEQYF
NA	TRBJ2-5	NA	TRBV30	TGTGCCTGGAGTCACAGGGACCAAGAGACCCAGTACTTC	CAWSHRDQETQYF
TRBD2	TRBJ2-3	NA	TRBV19	TGTGCCAGTAGTTTGGCAAAGGTAGCGGGGGGGCGGAGCACAGATACGCAGTATTTT	CASSLAKVAGGRSTDTQYF
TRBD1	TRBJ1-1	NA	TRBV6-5	TGTGCCAGCATCCCGACAGGGGCTTACACTGAAGCTTTCTTT	CASIPTGAYTEAFF
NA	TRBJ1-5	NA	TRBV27	TGTGCCAGCAGTCGGGTACCCTATCAGCCCCAGCATTTT	CASSRVPYQPQHF
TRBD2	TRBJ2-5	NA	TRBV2	TGTGCCAGCAGTGAATCGGAGGGTCTCCTAGCGGGGGGGCTAGGGACCCAGTACTTC	CASSESEGLLAGGLGTQYF
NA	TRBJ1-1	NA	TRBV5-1	TGCGCCAGCAGCAGCCAGGGCGGGAACACTGAAGCTTTCTTT	CASSSQGGNTEAFF